This T cell receptor (beta chain) was observed in a study of breast tumors, draining lymph nodes, adjacent tissues. Study-wide results and limits: Tumor T cell lymph node origin was a supported hypothesis, not proven. Compared with basal-like, luminal-like tumors shared significantly more repertoire with nontumor tissue. Tumors had less TCR diversity than lymph nodes, more than nontumor tissue. Most tumor T cells seemingly derive from lymph node, then expand in tumor.

This clonotype was seen many times. The antigen is unknown. Axillary draining lymph nodes of breast cancer patients supplied the node samples. TCRdb recomputed calls from the multiplex PCR reads with MiXCR, one row per CDR3 protein. In the table there are roughly 260,000 distinct CDR3 sequences, 30% to 35% of which are singletons. The receptor's source is a female donor with breast cancer. Some clones in this sample may be carry-over from other donors' samples. Sample: axillary lymph node tissue.

CDR3 in amino acids: CATSDSRTQLGETQYF. CDR3 DNA: TGTGCCACCAGTGATTCTAGGACCCAGTTAGGGGAGACCCAGTACTTC. The chain has TRBV24-1 and TRBJ2-5; D gene ambiguous. CDR1 KGHDR and CDR2 SFDVKD come from the germline V gene. The length of the CDR3 is 16 residues. The V end was cut by 2 bases, the J end by 5 bases, with 17 bases between.